This record concerns one T cell receptor (beta chain) sequence. Its cognate antigen has yet to be identified. One base away there is no much larger clone; base qualities are not given. The source of the sample is a study of cytomegalovirus exposure and HLA in healthy donors (dated by TCRdb to 2016 to 2017). Study-level background: An earlier analysis of under 600 of the donors reported 250 to 350 Gb of sequence data and 120 million or so unique TCR beta sequences from about 200 million T cells. A later genetic analysis used genome-wide SNP genotypes for about three fifths of the 666 donors, treating that subset as a discovery cohort. Of the roughly 400 genotyped donors, approximately 82% fell in the genetic ancestry cluster associated with self-reported Caucasian donors. The aim of the study was to test whether cataloging public T cell receptors could identify signatures of past pathogen exposure. The number of donors typed differed by locus, with 629-630 for A, B, C, DRB1 and DQB1, around 500 for DQA1, 600 to 610 for DPA1, and 472 for DPB1. Rather than drawing on any new phenotypic data, the later analysis identified candidate immune exposures from TCR beta sequences and the way those sequences occurred across donors. Every repertoire in the discovery cohort had been generated on one and the same sequencing platform. The study combined high-throughput TCR immunosequencing, statistical association of individual TCRs with disease status, and machine learning to predict cytomegalovirus infection status. Four or five DR-DQ haplotypes were handled as single units for association and clustering because linkage in the cohort was strong. The study used immunosequencing to profile the T cell repertoires of some 600 subjects and linked those repertoires to cytomegalovirus serostatus. Donor age, sex, ethnicity and CMV serostatus were collected together with the repertoire data. A separate validation cohort of roughly 130 different subjects was used in addition to the approximately 610-subject first cohort. A later analysis re-analyzed previously published TCR beta repertoires from roughly 630 donors and added high-resolution HLA genotyping to study TCR occurrence patterns. On average, roughly 240,000 unique TCR beta nucleotide sequences were sequenced per donor among roughly 430 genotyped donors of the cohort, with about 19% of those sequences being non-productive. An earlier analysis of some 500 of the donors used high-throughput TCR beta sequencing to judge whether each TCR beta V gene segment behaved as functional or pseudogenic. Around 320 gigabases of sequencing data and tens of millions of unique TCR sequences were included in an early release covering 500 to 750 HLA-typed donors. HLA typing covered class I and class II loci at four-digit resolution.

Broad study findings and their caveats: A later genetic analysis associated a missense DCLRE1C variant with V-gene and J-gene trimming of TCR beta chains, and an independent cohort replicated the association. According to a later analysis, most CMV-associated TCR beta chains appeared to be HLA-restricted, and the HLA associations seemed to be driven largely by CMV exposure. Compared with equally common non-associated chains, HLA-associated TCR beta chains in a later analysis were more clonally expanded and had lower generation probabilities. Assigning TCR associations to individual alleles was difficult when HLA alleles, especially DR and DQ, strongly co-occurred. Three of the identified cytomegalovirus-associated TCR beta chains were confirmed in vitro to be specific for cytomegalovirus antigens. A total of 164 TCR beta chains were listed by the study as associated with cytomegalovirus. Because some donors lacked HLA typing at each locus, the association tests relied only on the typed subset. CMV serostatus was the only immune exposure information available for the cohort. Most TCR sequences were seen in very few donors, while some public TCRs were found in many individuals. A further reported finding was that TCR beta sequences accurately predicted the HLA-A and HLA-B alleles for most subjects in the first cohort. Because counts were too low, about 15 rarely observed V segments, including chromosome 9 orphons, were left out of the earlier analysis of 587 of the donors. According to the authors, the approach could potentially be generalized to other disease states and immunological phenotypes. Correlated functional status among segregating V segments might reflect linkage disequilibrium, but an unknown experimental factor could not be ruled out. The 87-base-pair reads could not distinguish some IMGT-functional V segments, including TRBV6-2 and TRBV6-3, so those segments were excluded. In a later genetic analysis, fewer N-insertions in productive TCRs were reported among donors in an Asian-associated ancestry cluster than the roughly 700-donor mean. Specific HLA alleles were associated with 16,951 TCR beta sequences at a false discovery rate of 0.05 in a later analysis. Sequencing depth was assumed to be roughly uniform across donors in the presence/absence analyses, though that assumption may not hold. A later analysis reported that several top co-occurrence clusters appeared linked to parvovirus B19, influenza, CMV and Epstein-Barr virus. The classifier was reported to diagnose cytomegalovirus status with high specificity and sensitivity in both the original and validation cohorts. In an earlier analysis of a few hundred of the donors, most TCR beta V segments were observed in productive rearrangements about 90% or about 30% of the time, broadly matching IMGT annotations. The cohort was sequenced for TCR beta chains only, and without alpha or paired-chain data the features that could be detected were limited. In a later analysis, the rate of TCR association differed among HLA loci, with DRB1 alleles having the most associated TCRs and HLA-C alleles having the fewest. A group of highly shared sequence variants was considered likely to be a technical artifact of the sequencing pipeline.

In total, 630 or so healthy bone marrow donors made up the cohort. Cohort members were all nominally healthy when sampled, although unrecorded immune exposures were likely present. The donor tested CMV seropositive and was one of the 289 seropositive cohort members. A peripheral blood sample was provided by each donor, and peripheral blood mononuclear cells were used for TCR beta sequencing. The Qiagen DNeasy Blood Extraction Kit was used to extract genomic DNA from the blood cell samples. The germline V gene (reference sequence) yields PRHDT for CDR1 and FYEKMQ for CDR2. From its cysteine to its phenylalanine, the CDR3 spans 16 amino acids. Just the 48-base CDR3 DNA is kept, in frame starting at base 1. V has 3 bases trimmed and J has 2 bases trimmed; junction bases matching no gene number 6. The library was made by the immunoSEQ multiplex PCR assay. A mixture of 60 forward primers for TCR Vbeta segments and 13 reverse primers for TCR Jbeta segments was used in the multiplex PCR. The CDR3 region of rearranged TCR beta genes was amplified from genomic DNA with a multiplex PCR assay. Amplified TCR beta libraries were sequenced as 87-base-pair reads on the Illumina HiSeq System. In the original analysis: A later analysis tallied roughly 80 million unique TCR beta chains across the 666 repertoires, and around 10 million of those chains were shared by two or more donors. Raw reads were error-corrected and collapsed into unique sequences with a nearest-neighbor algorithm that merged closely related sequences to remove PCR and sequencing errors. V, D and J gene segments were assigned by aligning CDR3 sequences to IMGT reference sequences. For a sequence to be retained, at least a six-nucleotide match to both a V gene segment and a J gene segment was required. Rearrangements were called productive when the CDR3 lacked stop codons and stayed in frame with V and J; all others were non-productive. Following IMGT convention, CDR3 was defined as the stretch from the second conserved V-encoded cysteine up to the conserved J-encoded phenylalanine. Sequences without an unambiguous match to a single V gene segment were excluded from the earlier analysis of approximately 560 of the donors. In an earlier analysis of approximately 610 of the donors, V segments were called functional above 56.7% productive rearrangements and were called segregating when the between-donor standard deviation exceeded 5%. A statistical classification framework was built for diagnosing cytomegalovirus status from the catalog of TCR beta chain sequences. In a later analysis, TCR nucleotide sequences were compared against IMGT/GENE-DB human TR gene sequences so that V and J genes could be assigned. The TCRdist pipeline was used in a later analysis to assign CDR3 sequences and most-parsimonious VDJ recombination scenarios. In a later analysis, every TCR beta chain was defined by the combination of its CDR3 amino acid sequence and its V-gene family, and reads without a unique V-gene family were dropped. As a way to deal with suspected cross-contamination and a sequencing artifact, a later analysis dropped 450 to 600 nucleotide sequences that were highly shared and had low generation probability. For each public chain, a later analysis derived a clonal expansion index from normalized ranks of inferred template counts within each repertoire. In a later analysis, generation probabilities were computed with a VDJ recombination model fitted to out-of-frame rearrangements, and the resulting probabilities were checked against IGoR. In a later analysis, TCR-TCR, TCR-HLA and TCR-CMV co-occurrence was scored with hypergeometric tests, and a repertoire-size bias correction was applied to TCR pairs. To estimate false discovery rates, a later analysis permuted the HLA or CMV assignments 20 times. A later analysis grouped co-occurring TCRs with DBSCAN, adding TCRdist sequence similarity when clustering within HLA-allele-positive subsets. For co-occurrence clustering, repertoires with fewer than 30,000 or more than 120,000 public chains were excluded, along with about five repertoires with anomalous nucleotide sharing. The source is immuneACCESS, and TCRdb retained only in-frame sequences with V and J called. Part of the clones is not carried over; for the studies checked, unresolved V genes explain less than half of this, and the remainder is unexplained. For V, J and clone size, that table is used; D and trimming come from the DNA. The sample table lists 90,000 to 150,000 clones, approximately 80% of them with a count of one. The ten largest account for 4.5% to 6% of the sample.

Sequenced: PBMCs. This TCR came from a man aged 18 to 30 in good health and CMV-seropositive. The chain couples TRBV13 to TRBJ1-5, and 8 junctional nucleotides match TRBD1. This receptor has the CDR3 CASSLQGAKGNQPQHF. The DNA sequence is given as TGTGCCAGCAGCTTGCAGGGGGCTAAGGGCAATCAGCCCCAGCATTTT. The CDR3 plus the reference TRBV13 and TRBJ1-5 genes for the other parts give the full variable domain: AAGVIQSPRHLIKEKRETATLKCYPIPRHDTVYWYQQGPGQDPQFLISFYEKMQSDKGSIPDRFSAQQFSDYHSELNMSSLELGDSALYFCASSLQGAKGNQPQHFGDGTRLSIL.